This record covers a single T cell receptor beta chain. This sample was included in a study of blood T cell repertoires in COVID-19. Participants were placed into cohorts based on the clinical history they reported. This CDR3 region has 15 residues. Germline CDR1 reads LGHNT; CDR2 reads FRNRAP. V was pared by 5 bases and J by 7 bases, with 7 bases of the junction left unmatched. Data came from immunoSEQ multiplex PCR; TCRdb stores just in-frame clones and leaves some out. The data contain 250,000 to 300,000 clones, roughly 80% of them singletons. Sequenced material: PBMCs or T cells enriched from blood (not recorded which). The TCR sequence derives from a man aged 35 to 55 who had been exposed to COVID-19. The genes are TRBV12-5 and TRBJ1-6; the match to TRBD1 covers 8 bases. CDR3 amino acids: CASGPGTGVNSPLHF. The CDR3 DNA follows: TGTGCTAGTGGTCCCGGGACAGGAGTAAATTCACCCCTCCACTTT.